This record looks at one T cell receptor (beta chain) sequence and its context. The antigen is unknown. Next came a second PCR, run for about 6 to 12 cycles, which used a sample-barcoded 5' primer along with a J-beta primer mix. Each of the cDNA molecules was tagged by a template-switch adaptor with 12 random nucleotides. One entry per CDR3 protein, called by TCRdb with MiXCR from the 5' RACE reads. The top ten hold roughly 3.6% of the sample, which has 600,000 to 800,000 distinct CDR3 sequences, over 20% seen once. The source of the sample is a study of blood T cells in healthy people across ages. Study-level points and caveats: Diversity of TCR beta correlated strongly with naive T cell percentage. While age rose, TCR beta diversity per million T cells dropped in a roughly linear way.

J gave up 5 bases and V 4 bases, and 9 bases lay outside the gene matches. Germline V CDR1 and CDR2: SGHRS, YFSETQ. The CDR3 sequence is 15 residues long. V usage is TRBV5-1 and J usage is TRBJ2-5; 9 bases align to TRBD1. The receptor was derived from a man between 70 and 80 years old in good health. The material sequenced was blood. For the CDR3, the DNA is TGCGCCAGCAGCATCGTGGGACAGGGAGGGGAGACCCAGTACTTC. Its protein is CASSIVGQGGETQYF.